This T cell receptor beta chain is drawn from a study of T-cell reconstitution after alpha-beta-depleted transplantation in children. V shed 3 bases and J shed 5 bases, with 10 bases lying between them. The CDR3 extends over 13 amino acids. The table lists this clonotype with many counts. During its preparation, the TCRbeta library received unique molecular identifiers. TCRdb re-called the PCR reads with MiXCR, one entry per CDR3 protein. This table holds a few hundred thousand distinct CDR3 sequences, approximately 9% found once. V is TRBV12-3 or TRBV12-4 and J is TRBJ1-1, with a tentative D call TRBD1 (5 bases). This sequence was found in a human donor who donated a stem cell graft to a child with acute lymphoblastic leukemia. The sample in question was PBMCs from the stem cell graft donor, obtained from the stem cell graft. The CDR3 region is CASSLSGPTEAFF. The CDR3 nucleotides are TGTGCCAGCAGTTTGTCAGGGCCAACTGAAGCTTTCTTT.